A single sample is the source of the 17 T cell receptor beta chains below, sequenced in a study of identifying expanded T cells in peripheral blood. Method: immunoSEQ multiplex PCR; TCRdb's copy keeps in-frame clones and lacks some. The data hold about 85,000 clones, with 88% observed a single time. Material for sequencing was blood. Receptor source: a person between 18 and 69 years old in good health.

The table lists this clone with a few counts. This chain uses TRBV28 with TRBJ1-6; D unresolved. The CDR3 extends over 13 amino acids. Looked up from germline, CDR1 is MDHEN and CDR2 is SYDVKM. V lost 6 bases, J lost 7 bases, and 10 bases lay in between. CDR3 amino acids: CASSRSLNSPLHF. CDR3 coding DNA: TGTGCCAGCAGCCGGTCCTTGAATTCACCCCTCCACTTT.

V gene TRBV5-6 combines with J gene TRBJ1-6; D uncertain. The germline V and J ends were trimmed by 0 bases and 11 bases, with 6 bases remaining between them. CDR1 is SGHDT and CDR2 is YYEEEE in the germline V gene. The CDR3 sequence is 12 residues long. As DNA, the CDR3 is TGTGCCAGCAGCTTGGCCCGAACACCCCTCCACTTT. Protein product: CASSLARTPLHF. The full variable domain, with the rest looked up from reference TRBV5-6 and TRBJ1-6, is DAGVTQSPTHLIKTRGQQVTLRCSPKSGHDTVSWYQQALGQGPQFIFQYYEEEERQRGNFPDRFSGHQFPNYSSELNVNALLLGDSALYLCASSLARTPLHFGNGTRLTVT.

V and J are TRBV19 and TRBJ1-2; possibly TRBD1 for D (6 bases). The V end was cut by 7 bases, the J end by 8 bases, with 23 bases between. The CDR3 contains 15 residues. In germline, CDR1 is LNHDA, CDR2 SQIVND (reference sequence). In DNA, the CDR3 is TGTGCCAGTACCCTCAGCGGGGGGGCGCGGAGGGGCTACACCTTC. The encoded protein is CASTLSGGARRGYTF. Supplemented by reference TRBV19 and TRBJ1-2, the full variable domain reads DGGITQSPKYLFRKEGQNVTLSCEQNLNHDAMYWYRQDPGQGLRLIYYSQIVNDFQKGDIAEGYSVSREKKESFPLTVTSAQKNPTAFYLCASTLSGGARRGYTFGSGTRLTVV.

The rearrangement uses TRBV4-1 and TRBJ1-1; D not resolved. Trimming removed 2 bases from V and 6 bases from J, with 7 bases in between. Germline V CDR1 and CDR2: MGHRA, YSYEKL. CDR3 length: 12 residues. The CDR3 loop is CASSQNGAEAFF. DNA of the CDR3: TGCGCCAGCAGCCAAAACGGAGCTGAAGCTTTCTTT.

This chain links TRBV2 with TRBJ2-3; tentative D call: TRBD1 (6 bases). The CDR3 spans 13 residues. V lost 10 bases and J 1 base, leaving 12 bases between the germline ends. Germline loops: CDR1 SNHLY, CDR2 FYNNEI. The CDR3 reads CATQGIRTDTQYF. The CDR3 nucleotides read TGTGCCACCCAGGGGATTCGCACAGATACGCAGTATTTT.

In this sample, this clone turned up many times. V usage is TRBV7-6 and J usage is TRBJ2-7, with TRBD1 matching over 7 bases. Germline V gene sequence: CDR1 SGHVS, CDR2 FNYEAQ. The CDR3 spans 14 residues. Trimming removed 2 bases from V and 5 bases from J; junction bases left unmatched: 6. The CDR3 coding sequence is TGTGCCAGCAGCTTATCAACAGGGGCGGACGAGCAGTACTTC. This translates into CASSLSTGADEQYF.

V and J are TRBV7-2 and TRBJ1-5; 8 bases agree with TRBD1. Germline V gene data show CDR1 as SGHTA and CDR2 as FQGNSA. The CDR3 covers 16 residues. The V and J ends lost 5 bases and 0 bases, in that order; junction bases with no gene match: 6. This chain's CDR3 is CASSPRQGSSNQPQHF. The CDR3 DNA follows: TGTGCCAGCAGCCCTAGACAGGGGTCTAGCAATCAGCCCCAGCATTTT.

About this clone: Other DNA sequences within the sample encode an identical CDR3. The chain's CDR3 is CASSPGTGGTDTQYF. The CDR3 nucleotides are TGCGCCAGCAGCCCTGGGACAGGGGGGACAGATACGCAGTATTTT. The chain uses TRBV5-1 and TRBJ2-3; 11 bases match TRBD1. This CDR3 is built from 15 residues. In germline, CDR1 is SGHRS, CDR2 YFSETQ. V gave up 4 bases and J gave up 3 bases; unmatched junction bases: 4.

This clone was observed once. This chain connects TRBV7-2 to TRBJ2-7, with TRBD2 identical over 8 bases. Germline CDR1 and CDR2: SGHTA and FQGNSA. V shed 5 bases, J shed 0 bases, and the junction held 9 bases outside the gene matches. This CDR3 is built from 16 residues. The CDR3: CASSPLTSVSSYEQYF. The CDR3 nucleotides read TGTGCCAGCAGCCCGTTGACTAGCGTAAGCTCCTACGAGCAGTACTTC.

The CDR3 DNA reads as TGTGCCAGCTCACCCAGCCCAATGGAGACCCAGTACTTC. It encodes CASSPSPMETQYF. This chain links TRBV18 with TRBJ2-5; D is ambiguous. V lost 3 bases and J 5 bases, leaving 10 bases between the germline ends. This CDR3 contains 13 residues. The germline V gene has CDR1 KGHSH and CDR2 LQKENI.

This clone turned up a few times. This chain connects TRBV28 to TRBJ1-1; no clear D. This CDR3 is built from 11 residues. Per germline, CDR1 MDHEN and CDR2 SYDVKM. The CDR3 DNA follows: TGTGTAATTTGGGTGAACACTGAAGCTTTCTTT. Its translation is CVIWVNTEAFF.

The rearrangement uses TRBV11-3 and TRBJ1-3; TRBD1 agrees at 7 bases. CDR1 and CDR2 from the germline V gene are SGHNT and YENEEA. This CDR3 spans 13 amino acids. V lost 5 bases and J lost 4; bases outside the gene matches: 2. CDR3 nucleotide sequence: TGTGCCAGCAGCCAGGACAGGGGAAACACCATATATTTT. This sequence encodes CASSQDRGNTIYF.

The CDR3 region is CASSGTSGGYGYEQFF. Here the CDR3 DNA reads TGTGCCAGCAGCGGGACTAGCGGGGGGTATGGATATGAGCAGTTCTTC. This chain uses TRBV5-6 with TRBJ2-1; TRBD2 aligns across 15 bases. Germline-derived CDR1 and CDR2 are SGHDT and YYEEEE. V dropped 4 bases and J dropped 8; count of bases not matched to a gene: 7. The CDR3 extends over 16 amino acids.

This sequence joins TRBV4-3 and TRBJ1-6; 7 bases are shared with TRBD1. The CDR3 has 14 residues. Trimming removed 5 bases from V and 7 bases from J; junction bases left unmatched: 5. CDR1 LGHNA and CDR2 YSLEER come from the germline V gene. In nucleotides, the CDR3 is TGCGCCAGCAGCTGGGCACAGGGGAATTCACCCCTCCACTTT. Translated: CASSWAQGNSPLHF.

The rearrangement links TRBV6-1 to TRBJ1-2; TRBD1 is a possible D gene (5 bases). With 6 bases removed from V and 3 bases from J, the gap between germline ends came to 11 bases. Per the germline V gene, CDR1 is MNHNS and CDR2 is SASEGT. The CDR3 runs 13 residues. The CDR3 bases are TGTGCCAGCAGCCCCGACAGAGACTATGGCTACACCTTC. Residues: CASSPDRDYGYTF.

The rearrangement uses TRBV5-1 and TRBJ2-5; the D gene is possibly TRBD1 (6 bases). CDR1 and CDR2 (germline): SGHRS, YFSETQ. The V gene lost 0 bases and the J gene lost 3 bases, with 18 bases spanning the gap. The CDR3 spans 17 residues. Written as DNA, the CDR3 is TGCGCCAGCAGCTTGGACTCAGGGGCCGCGAGAAAAGAGACCCAGTACTTC. Translating gives CASSLDSGAARKETQYF.

This chain connects TRBV6-1 to TRBJ2-1; D could derive from TRBD1 or TRBD2 (5 bases each). The CDR3 extends over 14 amino acids. Trimming shortened V by 6 bases and J by 5 bases, and 14 bases separated the two germline ends. Germline CDR1 is MNHNS and CDR2 is SASEGT. The CDR3 DNA sequence: TGTGCCAGCAGCGACGTTGGGACCCACAATGAGCAGTTCTTC. Translated, it gives CASSDVGTHNEQFF.